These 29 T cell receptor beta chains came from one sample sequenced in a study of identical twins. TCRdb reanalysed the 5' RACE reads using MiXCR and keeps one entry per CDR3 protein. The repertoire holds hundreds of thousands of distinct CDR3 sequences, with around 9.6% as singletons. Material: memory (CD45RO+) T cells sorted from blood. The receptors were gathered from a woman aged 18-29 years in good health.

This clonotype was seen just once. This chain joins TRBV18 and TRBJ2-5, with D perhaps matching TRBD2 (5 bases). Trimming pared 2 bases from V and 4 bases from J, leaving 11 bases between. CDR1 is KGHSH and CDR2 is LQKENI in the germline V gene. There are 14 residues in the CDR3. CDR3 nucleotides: TGTGCCAGCTCACCAGAGGAGGTGAGAGAGACCCAGTACTTC. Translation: CASSPEEVRETQYF. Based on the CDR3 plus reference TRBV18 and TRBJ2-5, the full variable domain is NAGVMQNPRHLVRRRGQEARLRCSPMKGHSHVYWYRQLPEEGLKFMVYLQKENIIDESGMPKERFSAEFPKEGPSILRIQQVVRGDSAAYFCASSPEEVRETQYFGPGTRLLVL.

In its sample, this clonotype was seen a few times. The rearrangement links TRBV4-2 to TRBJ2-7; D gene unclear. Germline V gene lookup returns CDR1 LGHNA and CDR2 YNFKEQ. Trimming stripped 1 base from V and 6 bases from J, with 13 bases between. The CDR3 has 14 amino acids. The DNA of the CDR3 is TGTGCCAGCAGCCAAGTCCCCGGAGACGCCGAGCAGTACTTC. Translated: CASSQVPGDAEQYF.

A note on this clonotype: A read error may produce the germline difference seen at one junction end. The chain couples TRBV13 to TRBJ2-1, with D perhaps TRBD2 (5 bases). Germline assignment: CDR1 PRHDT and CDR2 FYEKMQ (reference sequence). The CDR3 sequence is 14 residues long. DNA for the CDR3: TGTGCCATCAGCCCTGGACTCCTCCCAAATGAGCAGTTCTTC. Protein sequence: CAISPGLLPNEQFF.

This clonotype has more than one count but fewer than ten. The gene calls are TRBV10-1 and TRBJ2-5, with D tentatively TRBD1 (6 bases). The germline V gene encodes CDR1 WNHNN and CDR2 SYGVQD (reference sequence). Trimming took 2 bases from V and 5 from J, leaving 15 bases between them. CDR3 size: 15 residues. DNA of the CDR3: TGCGCCAGCAGTGAGAGACTGACAGGCGGTGAGACCCAGTACTTC. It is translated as CASSERLTGGETQYF.

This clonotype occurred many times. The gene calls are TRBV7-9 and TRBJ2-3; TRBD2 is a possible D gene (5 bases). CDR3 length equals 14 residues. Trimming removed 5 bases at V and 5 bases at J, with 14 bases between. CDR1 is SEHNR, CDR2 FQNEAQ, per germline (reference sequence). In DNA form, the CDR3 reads TGTGCCAGCAGCATCGATACGCGGGTAGATACGCAGTATTTT. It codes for CASSIDTRVDTQYF. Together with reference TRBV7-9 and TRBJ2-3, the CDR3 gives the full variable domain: DTGVSQNPRHKITKRGQNVTFRCDPISEHNRLYWYRQTLGQGPEFLTYFQNEAQLEKSRLLSDRFSAERPKGSFSTLEIQRTEQGDSAMYLCASSIDTRVDTQYFGPGTRLTVL.

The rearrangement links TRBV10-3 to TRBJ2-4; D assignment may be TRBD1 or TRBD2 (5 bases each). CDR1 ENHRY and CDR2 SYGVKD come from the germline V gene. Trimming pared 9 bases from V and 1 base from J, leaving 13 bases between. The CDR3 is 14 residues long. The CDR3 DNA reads TGTGCCATGGAGATCTGGGGGGCCAAAAACATTCAGTACTTC. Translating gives CAMEIWGAKNIQYF.

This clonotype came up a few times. The CDR3 DNA reads as TGTGCCATCAGTGAAATACCGGACAGTAAGCACGAGCAGTACTTC. Translated: CAISEIPDSKHEQYF. The chain couples TRBV10-3 to TRBJ2-7; TRBD1 is a possible D gene (6 bases). The CDR3 contains 15 residues. V lost 3 bases, J lost 5 bases, and 17 bases lay in between. Germline lookup yields CDR1 ENHRY and CDR2 SYGVKD.

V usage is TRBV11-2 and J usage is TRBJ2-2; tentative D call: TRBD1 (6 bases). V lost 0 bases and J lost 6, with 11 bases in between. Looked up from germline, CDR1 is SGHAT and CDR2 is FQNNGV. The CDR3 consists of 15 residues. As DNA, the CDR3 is TGTGCCAGCAGCTTAGAGGGGGCGCTGGCCGGGGAGCTGTTTTTT. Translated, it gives CASSLEGALAGELFF.

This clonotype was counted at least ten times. CDR3 in amino acids: CASSRGRSTNYGYTF. The CDR3 coding sequence is TGTGCCAGCAGTCGAGGACGGTCGACTAACTATGGCTACACCTTC. J is TRBJ1-2 and V is TRBV12-3 or TRBV12-4; no clear D. The CDR3 is 15 amino acids. V lost 5 bases, J lost 0 bases, and 13 bases lay in between.

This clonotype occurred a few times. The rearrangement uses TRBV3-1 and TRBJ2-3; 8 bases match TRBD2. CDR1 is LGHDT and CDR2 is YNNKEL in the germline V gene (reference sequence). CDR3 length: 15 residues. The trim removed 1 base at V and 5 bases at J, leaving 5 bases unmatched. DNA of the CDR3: TGTGCCAGCAGCCAAGTTGTTCTAGCGGGAGATACGCAGTATTTT. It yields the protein CASSQVVLAGDTQYF.

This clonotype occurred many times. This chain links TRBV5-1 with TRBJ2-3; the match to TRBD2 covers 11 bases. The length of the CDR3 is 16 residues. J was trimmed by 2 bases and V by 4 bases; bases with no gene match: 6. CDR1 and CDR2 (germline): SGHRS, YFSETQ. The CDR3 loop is CASSLLTSGATDTQYF. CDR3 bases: TGCGCCAGCAGCCTCCTGACTAGCGGGGCCACAGATACGCAGTATTTT.

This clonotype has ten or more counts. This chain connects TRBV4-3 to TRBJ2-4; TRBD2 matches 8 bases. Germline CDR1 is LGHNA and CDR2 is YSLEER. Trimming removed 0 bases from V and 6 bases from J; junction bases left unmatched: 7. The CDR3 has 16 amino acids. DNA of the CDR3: TGCGCCAGCAGCCAAGAGTTGGCGGGAGGCGTAAACATTCAGTACTTC. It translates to CASSQELAGGVNIQYF.

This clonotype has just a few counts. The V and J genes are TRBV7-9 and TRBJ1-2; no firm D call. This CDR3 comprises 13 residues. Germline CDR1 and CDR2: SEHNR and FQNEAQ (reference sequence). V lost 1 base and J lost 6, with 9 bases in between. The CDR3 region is CASSLVGRDGYTF. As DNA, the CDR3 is TGTGCCAGCAGCTTAGTGGGAAGGGATGGCTACACCTTC.

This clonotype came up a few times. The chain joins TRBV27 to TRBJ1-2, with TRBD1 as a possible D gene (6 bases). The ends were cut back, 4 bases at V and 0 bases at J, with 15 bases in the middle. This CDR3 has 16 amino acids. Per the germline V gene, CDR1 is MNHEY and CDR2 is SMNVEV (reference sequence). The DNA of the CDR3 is TGTGCCAGCAGTTCTGGACAGACTTTAGCTAACTATGGCTACACCTTC. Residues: CASSSGQTLANYGYTF.

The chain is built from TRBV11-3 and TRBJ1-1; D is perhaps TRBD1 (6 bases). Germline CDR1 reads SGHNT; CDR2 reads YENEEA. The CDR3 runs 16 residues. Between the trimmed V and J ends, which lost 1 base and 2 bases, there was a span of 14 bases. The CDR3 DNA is TGTGCCAGCAGCTTAGGGACCAGGACAGCCAACACTGAAGCTTTCTTT. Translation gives CASSLGTRTANTEAFF.

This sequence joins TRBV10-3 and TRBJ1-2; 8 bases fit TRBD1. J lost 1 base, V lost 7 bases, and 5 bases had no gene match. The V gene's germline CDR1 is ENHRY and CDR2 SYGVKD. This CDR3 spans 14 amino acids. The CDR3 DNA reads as TGTGCCATCAAGTTCGGACAGGGTAACTATGGCTACACCTTC. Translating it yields CAIKFGQGNYGYTF.

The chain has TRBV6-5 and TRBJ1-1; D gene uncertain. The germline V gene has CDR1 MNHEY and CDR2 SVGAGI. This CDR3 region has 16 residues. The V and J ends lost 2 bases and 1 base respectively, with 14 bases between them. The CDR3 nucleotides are TGTGCCAGCAGTTACAATCGCCTAAAACAGAACACTGAAGCTTTCTTT. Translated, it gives CASSYNRLKQNTEAFF.

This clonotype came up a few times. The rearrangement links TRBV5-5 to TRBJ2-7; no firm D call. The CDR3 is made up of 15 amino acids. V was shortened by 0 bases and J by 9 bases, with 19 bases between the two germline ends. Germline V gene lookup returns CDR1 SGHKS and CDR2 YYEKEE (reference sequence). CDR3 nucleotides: TGTGCCAGCAGCTTGGAGTATGGGCGCGGATGGGTGCAGTACTTC. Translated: CASSLEYGRGWVQYF.

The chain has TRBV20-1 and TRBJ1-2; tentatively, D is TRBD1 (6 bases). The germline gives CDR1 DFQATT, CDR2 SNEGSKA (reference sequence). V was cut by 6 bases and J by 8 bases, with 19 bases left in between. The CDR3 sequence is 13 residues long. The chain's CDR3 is CSAQAWGRGGYTF. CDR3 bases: TGCAGTGCCCAGGCGTGGGGGCGCGGGGGCTACACCTTC.

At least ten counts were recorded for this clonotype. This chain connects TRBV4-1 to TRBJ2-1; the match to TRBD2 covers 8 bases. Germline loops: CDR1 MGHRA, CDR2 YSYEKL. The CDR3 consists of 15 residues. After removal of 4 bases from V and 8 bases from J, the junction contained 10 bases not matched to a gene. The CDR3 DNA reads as TGCGCCAGCAGCCGGGACGCGGGAGGCGGCGATGAGCAGTTCTTC. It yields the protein CASSRDAGGGDEQFF.

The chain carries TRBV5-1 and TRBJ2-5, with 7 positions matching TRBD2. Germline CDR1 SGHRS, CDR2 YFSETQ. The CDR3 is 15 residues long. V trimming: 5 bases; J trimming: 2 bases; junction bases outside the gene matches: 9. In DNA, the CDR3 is TGCGCCAGCAGTCTCACCGGGACTACACAAGAGACCCAGTACTTC. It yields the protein CASSLTGTTQETQYF. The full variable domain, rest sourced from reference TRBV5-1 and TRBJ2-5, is KAGVTQTPRYLIKTRGQQVTLSCSPISGHRSVSWYQQTPGQGLQFLFEYFSETQRNKGNFPGRFSGRQFSNSRSEMNVSTLELGDSALYLCASSLTGTTQETQYFGPGTRLLVL.

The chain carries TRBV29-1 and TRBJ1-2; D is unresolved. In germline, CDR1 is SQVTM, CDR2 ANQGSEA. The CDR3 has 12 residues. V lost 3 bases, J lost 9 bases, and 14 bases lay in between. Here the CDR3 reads CSVDRVGFSYTF. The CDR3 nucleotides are TGCAGCGTTGACCGTGTGGGGTTTAGCTACACCTTC.

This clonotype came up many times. The CDR3 DNA reads TGTGCCAGCAGCTTGGTAGGTTGGGAGCAGTTCTTC. Translation: CASSLVGWEQFF. The V and J genes are TRBV7-9 and TRBJ2-1, with no clear D. Germline-derived CDR1 and CDR2 are SEHNR and FQNEAQ (reference sequence). With 3 bases removed from V and 10 bases from J, the gap between germline ends came to 10 bases. The CDR3 is made up of 12 amino acids.

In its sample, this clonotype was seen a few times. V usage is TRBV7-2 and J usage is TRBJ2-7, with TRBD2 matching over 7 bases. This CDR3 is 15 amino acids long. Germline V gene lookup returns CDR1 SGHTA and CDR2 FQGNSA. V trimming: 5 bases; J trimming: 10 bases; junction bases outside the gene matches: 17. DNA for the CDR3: TGTGCCAGCAGCCGACGGGGGACTACCAGCGACCACCAGTACTTC. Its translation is CASSRRGTTSDHQYF.

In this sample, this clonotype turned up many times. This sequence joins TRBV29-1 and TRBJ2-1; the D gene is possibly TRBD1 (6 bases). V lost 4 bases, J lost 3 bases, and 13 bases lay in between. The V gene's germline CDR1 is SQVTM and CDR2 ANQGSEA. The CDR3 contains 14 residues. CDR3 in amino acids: CSVAGTLVYNEQFF. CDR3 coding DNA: TGCAGCGTTGCCGGGACACTCGTCTACAATGAGCAGTTCTTC.

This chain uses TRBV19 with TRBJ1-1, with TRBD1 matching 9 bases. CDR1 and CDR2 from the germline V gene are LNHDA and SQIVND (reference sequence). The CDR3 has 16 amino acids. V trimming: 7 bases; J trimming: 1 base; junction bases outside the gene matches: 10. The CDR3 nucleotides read TGTGCCAGTAACCGTCCCGGGACAGGGAGGAACACTGAAGCTTTCTTT. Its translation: CASNRPGTGRNTEAFF. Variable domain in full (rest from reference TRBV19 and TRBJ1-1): DGGITQSPKYLFRKEGQNVTLSCEQNLNHDAMYWYRQDPGQGLRLIYYSQIVNDFQKGDIAEGYSVSREKKESFPLTVTSAQKNPTAFYLCASNRPGTGRNTEAFFGQGTRLTVV.

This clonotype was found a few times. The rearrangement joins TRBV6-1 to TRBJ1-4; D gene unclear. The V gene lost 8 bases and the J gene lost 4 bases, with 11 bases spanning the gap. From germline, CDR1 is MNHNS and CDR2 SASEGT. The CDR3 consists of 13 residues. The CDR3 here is CASRRSINEKLFF. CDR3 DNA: TGTGCCAGCCGTCGGTCTATTAATGAAAAACTGTTTTTT.

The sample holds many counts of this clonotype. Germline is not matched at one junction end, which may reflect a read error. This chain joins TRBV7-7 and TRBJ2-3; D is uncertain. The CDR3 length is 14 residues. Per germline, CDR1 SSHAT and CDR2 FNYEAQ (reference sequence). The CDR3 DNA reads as TGTGCTAGCAGCCCTCTGGGCAGCACAGATACGCAGTATTTT. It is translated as CASSPLGSTDTQYF.

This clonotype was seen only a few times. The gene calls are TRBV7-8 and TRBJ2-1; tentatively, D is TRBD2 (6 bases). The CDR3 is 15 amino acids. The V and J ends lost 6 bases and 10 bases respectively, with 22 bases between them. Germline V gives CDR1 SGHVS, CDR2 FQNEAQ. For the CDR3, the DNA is TGTGCCAGCAGTAAACTAGCTCGGCCGAGGGAGGAGCAGTTCTTC. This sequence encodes CASSKLARPREEQFF.